The clone carrying this T cell receptor (beta chain) was seen a single time. Its target is not known. The record originates from a study of memory CD4+ T cells and cytomegalovirus serostatus. General observations from the study: A US-trained random forest predicted CMV serostatus with median AUC around 0.9.

Method: immunoSEQ multiplex PCR; TCRdb's copy keeps in-frame clones and lacks some. The sample includes around 50,000 clones, approximately 78% of them seen just once. Germline CDR1 reads LGHNA; CDR2 reads YNFKEQ. V shed 1 base, J shed 5 bases, and the junction held 11 bases outside the gene matches. The CDR3 covers 17 residues. Single viable CD3+CD4+CD8-CD45RO+ cells were sorted as the memory CD4+ T cells. The gene calls are TRBV4-2 and TRBJ2-5; 9 bases line up with TRBD1. Sequenced material: memory CD4+ T cells from blood. This TCR was sampled from an adult in good health and CMV-seronegative. CDR3 region: CASSQGGTGGQGETQYF. The CDR3, as DNA: TGTGCCAGCAGCCAAGGGGGAACAGGGGGCCAGGGTGAGACCCAGTACTTC.